One sample yielded the 21 T cell receptor beta chains listed below, sequenced in a study of blood T cell repertoires in COVID-19. The protocol was immunoSEQ multiplex PCR, while the TCRdb copy is restricted to in-frame clones and leaves out a portion. The sample contains hundreds of thousands of clones, 86% of which appear only once. Sequencing was done on a sample of peripheral blood. The receptors stem from a woman aged 60 to 75 with COVID-19, enrolled during active disease.

The V and J genes are TRBV7-3 and TRBJ2-1, with 10 bases fitting TRBD2. V lost 5 bases, J lost 2 bases, and 6 bases stayed unmatched. The V gene's germline CDR1 is SGHTA and CDR2 FQGTGA. This CDR3 comprises 16 residues. The CDR3, as DNA: TGTGCCAGCAGCCCTGGACTAGCGGTTGCCTACAATGAGCAGTTCTTC. The encoded protein is CASSPGLAVAYNEQFF. Complete variable domain (other parts from reference TRBV7-3 and TRBJ2-1): GAGVSQTPSNKVTEKGKYVELRCDPISGHTALYWYRQSLGQGPEFLIYFQGTGAADDSGLPNDRFFAVRPEGSVSTLKIQRTERGDSAVYLCASSPGLAVAYNEQFFGPGTRLTVL.

This clone was observed a handful of times. The rearrangement joins TRBV2 to TRBJ1-5; D gene unclear. The ends were cut back, 5 bases at V and 0 bases at J, with 11 bases in the middle. The CDR3 contains 15 residues. Germline V CDR1 and CDR2: SNHLY, FYNNEI. As DNA, the CDR3 is TGTGCCAGCAGTCGCGATTATGATAGCAATCAGCCCCAGCATTTT. It is translated as CASSRDYDSNQPQHF.

The chain employs TRBV13 and TRBJ2-7; 14 nucleotides line up with TRBD2. The CDR3 is 18 amino acids. The germline gives CDR1 PRHDT, CDR2 FYEKMQ (reference sequence). The junction had 11 bases not matched to a gene; V was cut back by 7 bases and J by 0 bases. CDR3 sequence: CASTPGLAGGQSSYEQYF. CDR3 bases: TGTGCCAGCACCCCAGGACTAGCGGGGGGCCAAAGCTCCTACGAGCAGTACTTC.

The J gene is TRBJ1-1, the V gene TRBV11-1, with 9 bases that match TRBD1. Germline CDR1 is SGHAT and CDR2 is FQDESV (reference sequence). The CDR3 consists of 16 residues. Trimming removed 7 bases from V and 6 bases from J; junction bases left unmatched: 15. This CDR3 is CASTRLVGTGTSEAFF. CDR3 DNA: TGTGCCAGCACCCGCTTGGTCGGGACAGGGACTTCTGAAGCTTTCTTT.

The rearrangement uses TRBV5-4 and TRBJ1-6, with 10 bases that match TRBD1. Germline V gives CDR1 SGHNT, CDR2 YYREEE (reference sequence). V was clipped by 3 bases and J by 7 bases; unmatched bases: 10. The CDR3 has 17 amino acids. The CDR3 DNA sequence: TGTGCCAGCAGCTCACCCGGGACAGGGGAACCAAATTCACCCCTCCACTTT. It codes for CASSSPGTGEPNSPLHF.

CDR3 sequence: CASSNGLGTDTQYF. The DNA for the CDR3 is TGTGCCAGCAGTAATGGACTAGGCACAGATACGCAGTATTTT. The chain employs TRBV2 and TRBJ2-3; 7 positions match TRBD2. V was pared by 5 bases and J by 1 base, with 3 bases of the junction left unmatched. Germline CDR1 and CDR2: SNHLY and FYNNEI. This CDR3 has 14 amino acids.

The V and J genes are TRBV7-2 and TRBJ2-7, with 9 bases fitting TRBD1. Trimming cost V 3 bases and J 2 bases; bases outside gene matches: 2. Germline CDR1 reads SGHTA; CDR2 reads FQGNSA. The CDR3 consists of 14 residues. In DNA form, the CDR3 reads TGTGCCAGCAGCTTCAACAGGGGGCCCTACGAGCAGTACTTC. It encodes CASSFNRGPYEQYF. The full variable domain, completed using reference TRBV7-2 and TRBJ2-7, is GAGVSQSPSNKVTEKGKDVELRCDPISGHTALYWYRQSLGQGLEFLIYFQGNSAPDKSGLPSDRFSAERTGGSVSTLTIQRTQQEDSAVYLCASSFNRGPYEQYFGPGTRLTVT.

This chain joins TRBV5-1 and TRBJ2-5; 11 bases fit TRBD2. The CDR3 spans 18 residues. Per germline, CDR1 SGHRS and CDR2 YFSETQ. Trimming removed 0 bases from V and 1 base from J; junction bases left unmatched: 8. The CDR3 sequence: CASSLAVLAGDLQETQYF. The CDR3 coding sequence is TGCGCCAGCAGCTTGGCGGTACTAGCGGGGGACCTCCAAGAGACCCAGTACTTC. Full variable domain (rest looked up from reference TRBV5-1 and TRBJ2-5): KAGVTQTPRYLIKTRGQQVTLSCSPISGHRSVSWYQQTPGQGLQFLFEYFSETQRNKGNFPGRFSGRQFSNSRSEMNVSTLELGDSALYLCASSLAVLAGDLQETQYFGPGTRLLVL.

The chain combines TRBV5-1 with TRBJ2-1; 14 bases align to TRBD2. With 3 bases clipped from V and 4 bases from J, the junction kept 9 bases outside the gene matches. Germline V CDR1 and CDR2: SGHRS, YFSETQ. The CDR3 has 18 residues. CDR3 amino acids: CASSWTSGGTDFYNEQFF. The CDR3 region has the DNA TGCGCCAGCAGCTGGACTAGCGGGGGGACTGACTTTTACAATGAGCAGTTCTTC.

The chain employs TRBV6-5 and TRBJ1-1; D is unresolved. The CDR3 loop spans 13 amino acids. Per the germline V gene, CDR1 is MNHEY and CDR2 is SVGAGI. Trimming cost V 4 bases and J 5 bases, with 11 bases left between them. CDR3 sequence reads: CASSLTRGTEAFF. The CDR3 nucleotides are TGTGCCAGCAGTTTGACTCGGGGAACTGAAGCTTTCTTT.

This sequence joins TRBV2 and TRBJ2-7; the D gene is possibly TRBD1 (7 bases). The germline V gene has CDR1 SNHLY and CDR2 FYNNEI. Trimming stripped 4 bases from V and 10 bases from J, with 14 bases between. The CDR3 totals 12 residues. CDR3: CASSGQGGPQYF. The CDR3 nucleotides are TGTGCCAGCAGTGGCCAGGGGGGTCCACAGTACTTC. The full variable domain, its missing parts supplied by reference TRBV2 and TRBJ2-7, is EPEVTQTPSHQVTQMGQEVILRCVPISNHLYFYWYRQILGQKVEFLVSFYNNEISEKSEIFDDQFSVERPDGSNFTLKIRSTKLEDSAMYFCASSGQGGPQYFGPGTRLTVT.

The count of this clone is one. The genes are TRBV5-4 and TRBJ1-3; TRBD1 is a possible D gene (6 bases). V was trimmed by 0 bases and J by 0 bases, leaving 22 bases between them. There are 20 residues in the CDR3. Germline CDR1 and CDR2: SGHNT and YYREEE (reference sequence). For the CDR3, the DNA is TGTGCCAGCAGCTTGGCCTATGGCAGGGGCCCTGAGAGCTCTGGAAACACCATATATTTT. Protein sequence: CASSLAYGRGPESSGNTIYF.

There are a few counts of this clone. The V call is TRBV24-1, the J call TRBJ2-2, with 7 positions matching TRBD1. Germline V gene sequence: CDR1 KGHDR, CDR2 SFDVKD. Losses at the gene ends were 3 bases for V and 4 bases for J; bases not matched to a gene: 7. The CDR3 runs to 16 residues. The CDR3 reads CATSDPQTGFTGELFF. The CDR3 DNA follows: TGTGCCACCAGTGATCCACAGACAGGGTTCACCGGGGAGCTGTTTTTT.

The V call is TRBV7-9, the J call TRBJ1-4; D is uncertain. V lost 2 bases and J 7 bases, leaving 11 bases between the germline ends. Looked up from germline, CDR1 is SEHNR and CDR2 is FQNEAQ (reference sequence). The CDR3 runs 14 residues. CDR3 sequence reads: CASSLSSASEKLFF. The CDR3 DNA reads TGTGCCAGCAGCTTATCGAGTGCGAGTGAAAAACTGTTTTTT.

The J gene is TRBJ2-2, the V gene TRBV18, with D perhaps matching TRBD1 (5 bases). Trimming stripped 3 bases from V and 6 bases from J, with 17 bases between. CDR1 is KGHSH and CDR2 is LQKENI in the germline V gene. CDR3 size: 16 residues. CDR3 DNA: TGTGCCAGCTCACCGAGCCAGGGAAATTTTGCCGGGGAGCTGTTTTTT. Encoded protein: CASSPSQGNFAGELFF.

The genes are TRBV11-3 and TRBJ1-2; TRBD1 is a possible D gene (6 bases). Looked up from germline, CDR1 is SGHNT and CDR2 is YENEEA. Deletions cut 2 bases from V and 0 bases from J, with 13 bases between. The CDR3 has 16 residues. Here the CDR3 DNA reads TGTGCCAGCAGCTTAAATACAGGGCATCCTAACTATGGCTACACCTTC. As protein: CASSLNTGHPNYGYTF.

This chain links TRBV6-5 with TRBJ2-7; D perhaps matches TRBD1 (5 bases). V was shortened by 0 bases and J by 3 bases, with 15 bases between the two germline ends. CDR3 length: 16 residues. Per germline, CDR1 MNHEY and CDR2 SVGAGI. The CDR3 loop is CASSYSIGRVFYEQYF. CDR3 bases: TGTGCCAGCAGTTACTCGATTGGCAGGGTTTTCTACGAGCAGTACTTC.

The J gene is TRBJ2-5, the V gene TRBV20-1; 11 bases line up with TRBD2. The ends lost 3 bases at V and 3 bases at J; junction bases unmatched: 9. The CDR3 loop spans 16 amino acids. The germline V gene encodes CDR1 DFQATT and CDR2 SNEGSKA (reference sequence). In nucleotides, the CDR3 is TGCAGTGCTAGTGGAGGGGGACTAGCGGTAGAAGAGACCCAGTACTTC. Translating gives CSASGGGLAVEETQYF.

This clone has just one count. The gene calls are TRBV6-5 and TRBJ1-3; 7 positions agree with TRBD1. The CDR3 is made up of 14 amino acids. CDR1 MNHEY and CDR2 SVGAGI come from the germline V gene. Trimming removed 6 bases from V and 4 bases from J; junction bases left unmatched: 6. CDR3 DNA sequence: TGTGCCAGCAGCCCAAGGGACAGCGGAAACACCATATATTTT. It yields the protein CASSPRDSGNTIYF.

This chain connects TRBV2 to TRBJ1-2; D ambiguous. CDR3 size: 10 residues. From germline, CDR1 is SNHLY and CDR2 FYNNEI. With 11 bases removed from V and 8 bases from J, the gap between germline ends came to 12 bases. This CDR3 is CAAPGGGYTF. CDR3 sequence (DNA): TGTGCCGCCCCTGGTGGCGGCTACACCTTC.

The V and J genes are TRBV29-1 and TRBJ2-1; 12 bases align to TRBD2. This CDR3 comprises 16 residues. Germline values: CDR1 SQVTM, CDR2 ANQGSEA. The ends lost 3 bases at V and 7 bases at J; junction bases unmatched: 10. CDR3: CSVDPPSGGAGNEQFF. The CDR3 bases are TGCAGCGTTGACCCCCCTAGCGGGGGGGCCGGGAATGAGCAGTTCTTC.